These T cell receptor beta chains were read from a single sample in a study of blood T cell repertoires in COVID-19. Clones were read by immunoSEQ multiplex PCR, and TCRdb kept only the in-frame ones, dropping some. The sample contains about 160,000 clones, 80% of which appear only once. Sequencing input: PBMCs or T cells enriched from blood (not recorded which). All receptors derive from an older woman who had recovered from COVID-19. Both conserved end residues are part of each CDR3. D genes are given only for firm matches. Clone size is stated in some rows and not others, as once, few, many or a class when expanded.

TRBV12-3/TRBV12-4,TRBD1,TRBJ1-3,-,TGTGCCAGCAGTCCGGACAGGGAAAACACCATATATTTT,CASSPDRENTIYF
TRBV4-2,TRBD2,TRBJ2-3,once,TGTGCCAGCAGCCAAAGTCCCCTAGCGGAGGGTACAGATACGCAGTATTTT,CASSQSPLAEGTDTQYF
TRBV19,-,TRBJ1-2,-,TGTGCCAGTAGTAGGGCTGAGATTGGGGGCAGGGGTCTTGCTGGCTACACCTTC,CASSRAEIGGRGLAGYTF
TRBV6-5,TRBD1,TRBJ1-4,few,TGTGCCAGCCGTATTAGGACAGGAGTGAATGAAAAACTGTTTTTT,CASRIRTGVNEKLFF
TRBV4-1,TRBD2,TRBJ2-5,-,TGCGCCAGCAGCCGACTCTCGGGGCGGGGGGTCCAAGAGACCCAGTACTTC,CASSRLSGRGVQETQYF
TRBV5-4,-,TRBJ1-2,-,TGTGCCAGCAGCTTGGGCAGGGAATATGAGGGCTACACCTTC,CASSLGREYEGYTF
TRBV5-4,-,TRBJ2-1,-,TGTGCCAGCAACCCCTTCGGGAATGAGCAGTTCTTC,CASNPFGNEQFF
TRBV10-3,TRBD1,TRBJ1-2,-,TGTGCCATCAGTGAGCTCGACAGGGCAGCTAACTATGGCTACACCTTC,CAISELDRAANYGYTF
TRBV6-5,-,TRBJ2-7,-,TGTGCCAGCAGGCAGGACTACTGGGGGGACGAGCAGTACTTC,CASRQDYWGDEQYF
TRBV19,-,TRBJ2-5,few,TGTGCCAGTAGTGGACAGCTAGAGACCCAGTACTTC,CASSGQLETQYF